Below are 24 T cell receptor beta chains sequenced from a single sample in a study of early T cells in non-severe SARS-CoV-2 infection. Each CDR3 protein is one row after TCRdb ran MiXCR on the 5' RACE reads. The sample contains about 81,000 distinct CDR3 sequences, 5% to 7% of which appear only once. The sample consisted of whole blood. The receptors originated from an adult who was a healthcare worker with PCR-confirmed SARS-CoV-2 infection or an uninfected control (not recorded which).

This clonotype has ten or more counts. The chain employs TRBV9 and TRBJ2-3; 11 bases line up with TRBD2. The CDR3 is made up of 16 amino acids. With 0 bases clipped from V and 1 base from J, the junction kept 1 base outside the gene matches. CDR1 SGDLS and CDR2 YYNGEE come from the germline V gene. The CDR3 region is CASSVAGLAGTDTQYF. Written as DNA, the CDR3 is TGTGCCAGCAGCGTAGCGGGACTAGCGGGCACAGATACGCAGTATTTT.

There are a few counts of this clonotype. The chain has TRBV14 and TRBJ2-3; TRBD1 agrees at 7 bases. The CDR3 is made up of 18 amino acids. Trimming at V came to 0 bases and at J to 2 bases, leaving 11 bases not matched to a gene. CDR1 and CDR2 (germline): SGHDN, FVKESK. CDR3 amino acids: CASSQDWWTGIDTDTQYF. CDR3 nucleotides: TGTGCCAGCAGCCAAGATTGGTGGACAGGAATAGACACAGATACGCAGTATTTT.

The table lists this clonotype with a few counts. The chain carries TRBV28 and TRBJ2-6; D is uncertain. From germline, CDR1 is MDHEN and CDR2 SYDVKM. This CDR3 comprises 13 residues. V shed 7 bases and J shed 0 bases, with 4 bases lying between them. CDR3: CASTLSGANVLTF. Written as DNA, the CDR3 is TGTGCCAGCACCCTCTCTGGGGCCAACGTCCTGACTTTC.

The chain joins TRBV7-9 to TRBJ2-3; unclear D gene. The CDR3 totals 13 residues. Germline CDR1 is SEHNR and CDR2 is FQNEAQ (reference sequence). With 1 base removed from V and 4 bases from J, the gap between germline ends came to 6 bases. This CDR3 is CASSLENADTQYF. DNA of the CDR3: TGTGCCAGCAGCTTAGAGAATGCAGATACGCAGTATTTT.

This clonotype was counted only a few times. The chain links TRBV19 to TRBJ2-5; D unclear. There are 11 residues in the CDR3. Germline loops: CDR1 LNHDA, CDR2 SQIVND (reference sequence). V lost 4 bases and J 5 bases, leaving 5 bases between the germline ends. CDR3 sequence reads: CASSNVETQYF. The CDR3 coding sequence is TGTGCCAGTAGTAATGTTGAGACCCAGTACTTC.

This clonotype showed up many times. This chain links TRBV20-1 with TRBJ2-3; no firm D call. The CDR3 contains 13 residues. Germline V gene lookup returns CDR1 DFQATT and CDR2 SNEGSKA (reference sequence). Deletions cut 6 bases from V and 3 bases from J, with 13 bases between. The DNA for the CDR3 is TGCAGTGCCGGGCATCAGAATACAGATACGCAGTATTTT. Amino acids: CSAGHQNTDTQYF.

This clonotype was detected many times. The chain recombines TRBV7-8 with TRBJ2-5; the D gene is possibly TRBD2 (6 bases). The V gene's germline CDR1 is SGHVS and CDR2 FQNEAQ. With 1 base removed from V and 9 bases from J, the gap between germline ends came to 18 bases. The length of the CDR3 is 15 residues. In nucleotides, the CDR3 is TGTGCCAGCAGCTTAGTCGGGGGTGGTTGGAATCCCCAGTACTTC. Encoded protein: CASSLVGGGWNPQYF.

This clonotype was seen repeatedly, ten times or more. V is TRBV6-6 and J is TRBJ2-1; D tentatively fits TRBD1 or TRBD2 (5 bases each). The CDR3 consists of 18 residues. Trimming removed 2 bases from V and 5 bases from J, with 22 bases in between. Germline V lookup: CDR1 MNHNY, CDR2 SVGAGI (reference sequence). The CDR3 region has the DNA TGTGCCAGCAGTTACGAAGGGCCCGGGACGGTCATTGACAATGAGCAGTTCTTC. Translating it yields CASSYEGPGTVIDNEQFF.

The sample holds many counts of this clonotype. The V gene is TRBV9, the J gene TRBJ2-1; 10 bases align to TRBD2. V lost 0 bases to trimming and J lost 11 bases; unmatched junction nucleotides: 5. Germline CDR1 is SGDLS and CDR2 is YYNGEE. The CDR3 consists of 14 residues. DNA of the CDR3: TGTGCCAGCAGCGTAGGGCTAGCGGGAGTAAAGCAGTTCTTC. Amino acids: CASSVGLAGVKQFF.

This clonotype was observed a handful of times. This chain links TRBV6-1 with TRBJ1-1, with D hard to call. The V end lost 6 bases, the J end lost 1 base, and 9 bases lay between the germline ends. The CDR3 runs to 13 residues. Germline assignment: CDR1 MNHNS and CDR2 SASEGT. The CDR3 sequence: CASSWAENTEAFF. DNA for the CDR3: TGTGCCAGCAGCTGGGCGGAGAACACTGAAGCTTTCTTT.

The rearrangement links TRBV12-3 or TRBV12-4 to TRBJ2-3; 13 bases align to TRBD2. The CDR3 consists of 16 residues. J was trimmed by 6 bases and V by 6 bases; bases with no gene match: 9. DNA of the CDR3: TGTGCCAGCAGCTCGGGGACTAGCGGGGTTGGGGATACGCAGTATTTT. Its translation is CASSSGTSGVGDTQYF.

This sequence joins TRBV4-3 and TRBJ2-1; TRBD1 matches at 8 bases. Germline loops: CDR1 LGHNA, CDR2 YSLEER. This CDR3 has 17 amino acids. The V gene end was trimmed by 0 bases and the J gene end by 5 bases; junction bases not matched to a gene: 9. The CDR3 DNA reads TGCGCCAGCAGCCAAGATCCGTCGGACAGGGTAGACAATGAGCAGTTCTTC. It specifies CASSQDPSDRVDNEQFF.

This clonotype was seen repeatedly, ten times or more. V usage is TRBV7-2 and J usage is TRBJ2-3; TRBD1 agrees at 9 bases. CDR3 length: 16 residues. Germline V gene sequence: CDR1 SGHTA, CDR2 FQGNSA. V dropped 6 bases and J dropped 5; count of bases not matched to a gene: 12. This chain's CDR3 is CASSQNTGGAGDTQYF. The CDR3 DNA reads TGTGCCAGCAGTCAAAACACAGGGGGCGCGGGAGATACGCAGTATTTT.

CDR3 amino acids: CASSSGSRTDTQYF. CDR3 DNA sequence: TGTGCCAGCAGTTCAGGGTCTCGCACAGATACGCAGTATTTT. The chain is built from TRBV6-5 and TRBJ2-3; D possibly corresponds to TRBD1 (5 bases). The V and J ends lost 4 bases and 1 base respectively, with 9 bases between them. Germline CDR1 MNHEY, CDR2 SVGAGI. This CDR3 comprises 14 residues.

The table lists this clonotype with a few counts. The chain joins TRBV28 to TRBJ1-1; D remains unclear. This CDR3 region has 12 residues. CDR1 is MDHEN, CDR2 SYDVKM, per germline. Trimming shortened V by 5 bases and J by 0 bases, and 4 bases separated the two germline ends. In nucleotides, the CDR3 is TGTGCCAGCAGTCAGGTGAACACTGAAGCTTTCTTT. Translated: CASSQVNTEAFF.

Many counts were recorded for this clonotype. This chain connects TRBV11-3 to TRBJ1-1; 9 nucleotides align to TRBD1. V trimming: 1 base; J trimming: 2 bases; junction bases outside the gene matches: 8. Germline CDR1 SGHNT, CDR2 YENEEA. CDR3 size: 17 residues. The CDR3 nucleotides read TGTGCCAGCAGCTTAGGGGACAGGGTGAGCGGAAACACTGAAGCTTTCTTT. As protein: CASSLGDRVSGNTEAFF.

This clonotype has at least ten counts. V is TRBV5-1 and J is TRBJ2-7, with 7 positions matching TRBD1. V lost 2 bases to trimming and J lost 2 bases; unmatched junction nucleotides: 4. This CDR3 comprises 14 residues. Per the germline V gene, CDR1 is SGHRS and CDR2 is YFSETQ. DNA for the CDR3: TGCGCCAGCAGCTTACCGGGACAGACCTACGAGCAGTACTTC. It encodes CASSLPGQTYEQYF.

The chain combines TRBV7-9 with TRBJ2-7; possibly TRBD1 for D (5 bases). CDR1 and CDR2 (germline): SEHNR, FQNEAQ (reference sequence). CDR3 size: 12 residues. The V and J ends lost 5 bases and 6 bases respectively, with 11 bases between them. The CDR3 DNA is TGTGCCAGCAGCCTGTGGGGCACCGAGCAGTACTTC. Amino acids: CASSLWGTEQYF.

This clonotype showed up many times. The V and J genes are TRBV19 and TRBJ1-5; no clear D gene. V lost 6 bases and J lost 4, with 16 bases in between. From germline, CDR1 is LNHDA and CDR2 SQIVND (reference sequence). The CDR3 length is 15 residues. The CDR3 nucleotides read TGTGCCAGTAGCTCCCTCAGGACGGAAAATCAGCCCCAGCATTTT. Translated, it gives CASSSLRTENQPQHF.

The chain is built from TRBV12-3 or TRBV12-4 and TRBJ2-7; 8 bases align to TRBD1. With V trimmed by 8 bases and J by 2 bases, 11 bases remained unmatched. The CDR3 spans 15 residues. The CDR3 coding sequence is TGTGCCAGCGGGCGGGACAGGAGACTCACCTACGAGCAGTACTTC. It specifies CASGRDRRLTYEQYF.

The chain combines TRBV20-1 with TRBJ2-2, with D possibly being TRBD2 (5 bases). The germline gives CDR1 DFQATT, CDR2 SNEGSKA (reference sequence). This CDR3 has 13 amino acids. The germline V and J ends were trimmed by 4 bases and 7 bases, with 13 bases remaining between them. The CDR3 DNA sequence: TGCAGTGCTATGAAGGGAGCGTACGGGGAGCTGTTTTTT. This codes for CSAMKGAYGELFF.

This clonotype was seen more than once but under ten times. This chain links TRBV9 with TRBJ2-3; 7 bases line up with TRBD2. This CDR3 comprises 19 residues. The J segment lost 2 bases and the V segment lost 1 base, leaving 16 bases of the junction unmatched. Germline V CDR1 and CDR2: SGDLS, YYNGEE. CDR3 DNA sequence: TGTGCCAGCAGCGTAAGCGACCTATCCGCGGGAGTTCCCACAGATACGCAGTATTTT. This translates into CASSVSDLSAGVPTDTQYF. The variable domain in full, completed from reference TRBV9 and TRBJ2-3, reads DSGVTQTPKHLITATGQRVTLRCSPRSGDLSVYWYQQSLDQGLQFLIQYYNGEERAKGNILERFSAQQFPDLHSELNLSSLELGDSALYFCASSVSDLSAGVPTDTQYFGPGTRLTVL.

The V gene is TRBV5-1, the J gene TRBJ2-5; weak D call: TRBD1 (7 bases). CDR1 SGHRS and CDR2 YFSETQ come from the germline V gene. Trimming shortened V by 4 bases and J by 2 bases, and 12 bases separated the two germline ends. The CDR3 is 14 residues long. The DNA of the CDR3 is TGCGCCAGCAGCCCGCGGGACAGTCAAGAGACCCAGTACTTC. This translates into CASSPRDSQETQYF. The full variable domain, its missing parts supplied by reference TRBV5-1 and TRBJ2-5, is KAGVTQTPRYLIKTRGQQVTLSCSPISGHRSVSWYQQTPGQGLQFLFEYFSETQRNKGNFPGRFSGRQFSNSRSEMNVSTLELGDSALYLCASSPRDSQETQYFGPGTRLLVL.

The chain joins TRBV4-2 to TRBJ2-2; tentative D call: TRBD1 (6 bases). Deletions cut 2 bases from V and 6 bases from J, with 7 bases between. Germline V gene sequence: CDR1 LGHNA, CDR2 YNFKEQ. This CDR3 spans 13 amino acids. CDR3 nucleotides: TGTGCCAGCAGCCAAACAGGGCCCGGGGAGCTGTTTTTT. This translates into CASSQTGPGELFF.